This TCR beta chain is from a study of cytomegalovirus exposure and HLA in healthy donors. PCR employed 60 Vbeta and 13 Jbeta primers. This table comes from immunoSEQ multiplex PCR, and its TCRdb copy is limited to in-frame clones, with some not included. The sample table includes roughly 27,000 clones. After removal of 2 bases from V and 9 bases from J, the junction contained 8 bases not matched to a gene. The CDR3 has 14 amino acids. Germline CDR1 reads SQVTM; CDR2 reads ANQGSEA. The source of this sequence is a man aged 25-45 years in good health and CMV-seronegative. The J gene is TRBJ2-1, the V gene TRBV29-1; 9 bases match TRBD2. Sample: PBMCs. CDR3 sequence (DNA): TGCAGCGTTGAATATCTAGCGGGAATAGGTGAGCAGTTCTTC. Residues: CSVEYLAGIGEQFF.